This TCR beta chain was obtained from a study of CD8+CD57+ T cells in acquired aplastic anemia. Looking at the study overall: Sorted CD4+ and CD8+ cells gave an average of about 3 ug of DNA.

For this clonotype: Its matching antigen is unknown.

The V end was cut by 2 bases, the J end by 8 bases, with 13 bases between. CDR1 and CDR2 from the germline V gene are SGHKS and YYEKEE (reference sequence). CDR3 size: 13 residues. Both TCR beta VDJ combination and CDR3 sequence profiling were carried out. Genomic DNA was the template for this profiling. TCRdb reprocessed the reads via MiXCR and lists one record per CDR3 protein. Of approximately 170,000 distinct CDR3 sequences in the sample, over 40% were seen once. The study, taken as a whole, reports: Patients and controls were found to share 25 to 35 CD8+ CDR3 sequences.

The patients chosen for sequencing had shown expansion of CD8+CD57+ cells (detected by flow cytometry). This TCR derives from a human donor with aplastic anemia. V usage is TRBV5-5 and J usage is TRBJ1-1, with D unclear. Material for sequencing was sorted CD4+, CD8+, or CD8+CD57+ T cells (not recorded which) from PBMCs. The DNA of the CDR3 is TGTGCCAGCAGCTTTTTGGGCCTTGGGGAAGCTTTCTTT. Translation: CASSFLGLGEAFF.